This record concerns one TCR beta chain sequence. Per the authors' pipeline: Counts of nucleated cells, estimated from reference gene primer amplification, were obtained. Only in-frame clones appear in the TCRdb table, and some are missing; sequencing was by immunoSEQ multiplex PCR. For V, J and clone size, that table is used; D and trimming come from the DNA. The sample includes 250,000 to 300,000 clones, 88% seen only once; the top ten take roughly 10%. This sample was taken from a study of blood T cell repertoires in COVID-19. Study-level information: There were acute and convalescent COVID-19 samples, and they came from the United States, Italy and Spain. PBMCs, B-cell-depleted T cells, or T cells were the source of the cDNA or gDNA that made up the material.

The trim removed 7 bases at V and 3 bases at J, leaving 5 bases unmatched. The CDR3 totals 12 residues. Germline CDR1 is GTSNPN and CDR2 is SVGIG (reference sequence). Patients in Seattle were enrolled during active infection, then followed longitudinally. This TCR came from a woman aged 70-85 years with COVID-19, enrolled during active disease. Sample: peripheral blood. The chain recombines TRBV30 with TRBJ2-5; 7 positions match TRBD1. The CDR3 loop reads CAFQGQEETQYF. CDR3 DNA: TGTGCCTTCCAAGGACAGGAAGAGACCCAGTACTTC.